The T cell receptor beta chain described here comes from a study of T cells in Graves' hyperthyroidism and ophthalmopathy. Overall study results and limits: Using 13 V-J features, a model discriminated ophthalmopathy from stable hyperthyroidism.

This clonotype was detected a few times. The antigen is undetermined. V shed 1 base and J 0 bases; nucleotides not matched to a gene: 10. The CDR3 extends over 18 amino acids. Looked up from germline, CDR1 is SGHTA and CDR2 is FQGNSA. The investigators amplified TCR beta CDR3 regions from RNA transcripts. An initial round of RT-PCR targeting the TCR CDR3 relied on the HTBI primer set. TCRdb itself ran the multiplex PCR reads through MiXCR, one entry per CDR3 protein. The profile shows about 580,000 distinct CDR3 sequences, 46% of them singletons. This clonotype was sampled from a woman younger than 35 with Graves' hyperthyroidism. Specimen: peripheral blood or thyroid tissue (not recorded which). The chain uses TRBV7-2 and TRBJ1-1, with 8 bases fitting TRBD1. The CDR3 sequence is CASSLGGFTTGVNTEAFF. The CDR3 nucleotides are TGTGCCAGCAGCTTAGGGGGATTCACGACAGGGGTGAACACTGAAGCTTTCTTT.